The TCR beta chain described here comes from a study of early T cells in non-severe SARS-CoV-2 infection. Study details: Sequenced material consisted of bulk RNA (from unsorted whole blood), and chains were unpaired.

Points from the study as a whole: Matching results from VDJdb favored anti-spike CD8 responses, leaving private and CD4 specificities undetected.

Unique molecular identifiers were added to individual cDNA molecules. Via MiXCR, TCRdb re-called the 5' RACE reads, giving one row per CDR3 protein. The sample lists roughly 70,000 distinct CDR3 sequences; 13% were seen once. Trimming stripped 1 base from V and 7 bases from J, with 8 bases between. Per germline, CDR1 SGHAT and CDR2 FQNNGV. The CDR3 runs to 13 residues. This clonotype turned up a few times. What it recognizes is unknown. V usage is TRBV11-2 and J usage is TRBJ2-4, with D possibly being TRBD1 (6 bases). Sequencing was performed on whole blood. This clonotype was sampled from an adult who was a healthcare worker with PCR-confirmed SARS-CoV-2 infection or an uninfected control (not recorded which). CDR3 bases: TGTGCCAGCAGCTTAGCAGGGGATAACATTCAGTACTTC. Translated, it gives CASSLAGDNIQYF.